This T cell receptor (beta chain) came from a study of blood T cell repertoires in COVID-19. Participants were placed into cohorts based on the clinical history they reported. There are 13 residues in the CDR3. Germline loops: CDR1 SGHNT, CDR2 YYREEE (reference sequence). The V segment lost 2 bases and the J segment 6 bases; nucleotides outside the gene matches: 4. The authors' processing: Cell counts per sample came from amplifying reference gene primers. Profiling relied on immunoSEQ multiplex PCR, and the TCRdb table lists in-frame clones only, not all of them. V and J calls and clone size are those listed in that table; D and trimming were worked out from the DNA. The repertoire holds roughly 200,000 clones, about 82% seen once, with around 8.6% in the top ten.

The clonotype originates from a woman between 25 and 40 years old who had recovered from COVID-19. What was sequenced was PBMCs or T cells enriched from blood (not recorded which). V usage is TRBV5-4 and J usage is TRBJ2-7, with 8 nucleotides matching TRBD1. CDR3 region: CASSFDRGSEQYF. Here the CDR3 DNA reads TGTGCCAGCAGCTTTGACAGGGGTAGCGAGCAGTACTTC.